A selection of T cell receptor beta chains follows, all from one sample in a study of blood T cell repertoires in COVID-19. Clones were sequenced by immunoSEQ multiplex PCR, and TCRdb holds only the in-frame ones, with some missing. The sample lists 150,000 to 200,000 clones; roughly 85% were seen once. Sequencing was performed on peripheral blood. Receptors originate from a human donor with acute or convalescent COVID-19. The donor label of this sample is uncertain. CDR3s include the opening cysteine and the closing phenylalanine or tryptophan. Fields, in order: CDR3 protein, CDR3 DNA, V gene, D gene, clone size, J gene. D genes are given only for firm matches. Clone size is not always given. Where it is, it says once, few, many or a class for expanded clones.

CDR3aa: CASSRDRAAQYF
CDR3nt: TGTGCCAGCAGCCGAGACAGGGCGGCCCAGTACTTC
v_gene: TRBV11-2
d_gene: TRBD1
abundance: NA
j_gene: TRBJ2-5

CDR3aa: CASRRGNMEYQPQHF
CDR3nt: TGTGCCAGCCGAAGGGGAAACATGGAATATCAGCCCCAGCATTTT
v_gene: TRBV6-5
d_gene: NA
abundance: NA
j_gene: TRBJ1-5

CDR3aa: CALGQGASEKLFF
CDR3nt: TGTGCCCTGGGACAGGGGGCTAGTGAAAAACTGTTTTTT
v_gene: TRBV5-4
d_gene: TRBD1
abundance: NA
j_gene: TRBJ1-4

CDR3aa: CATSRDPPGARGYTF
CDR3nt: TGTGCCACCAGCAGAGATCCGCCGGGAGCCAGGGGCTACACCTTC
v_gene: TRBV15
d_gene: NA
abundance: NA
j_gene: TRBJ1-2

CDR3aa: CASRGQGAAAEAFF
CDR3nt: TGTGCCAGCAGGGGACAGGGGGCTGCCGCTGAAGCTTTCTTT
v_gene: TRBV28
d_gene: TRBD1
abundance: NA
j_gene: TRBJ1-1

CDR3aa: CASSGLGTGELFF
CDR3nt: TGTGCCAGCAGTGGGCTCGGCACCGGGGAGCTGTTTTTT
v_gene: TRBV12-3/TRBV12-4
d_gene: NA
abundance: NA
j_gene: TRBJ2-2

CDR3aa: CASSVRSTEQFF
CDR3nt: TGTGCCAGCAGCGTTCGTAGTACTGAGCAGTTCTTC
v_gene: TRBV9
d_gene: NA
abundance: NA
j_gene: TRBJ2-1

CDR3aa: CASSGNWIDRVWRDNSPLHF
CDR3nt: TGTGCCAGCAGCGGGAATTGGATCGACCGGGTTTGGCGCGACAATTCACCCCTCCACTTT
v_gene: TRBV9
d_gene: NA
abundance: NA
j_gene: TRBJ1-6

CDR3aa: CASSLGLAGYADTQYF
CDR3nt: TGTGCCAGCAGCTTAGGACTAGCGGGGTATGCAGATACGCAGTATTTT
v_gene: TRBV7-9
d_gene: TRBD2
abundance: few
j_gene: TRBJ2-3

CDR3aa: CASSSRRLGSEKLFF
CDR3nt: TGTGCCAGCAGCTCCCGGAGGCTGGGGAGCGAAAAACTGTTTTTT
v_gene: TRBV5-4
d_gene: NA
abundance: NA
j_gene: TRBJ1-4

CDR3aa: CAWSVLDRAAGYTF
CDR3nt: TGTGCCTGGAGTGTACTCGACAGGGCTGCCGGCTACACCTTC
v_gene: TRBV30
d_gene: TRBD1
abundance: NA
j_gene: TRBJ1-2

CDR3aa: CASSDNSGGNEKLFF
CDR3nt: TGTGCCAGCAGTGACAACAGCGGGGGAAATGAAAAACTGTTTTTT
v_gene: TRBV6-1
d_gene: NA
abundance: NA
j_gene: TRBJ1-4

CDR3aa: CASSAGATNEKLFF
CDR3nt: TGCGCCAGCAGCGCAGGGGCAACTAATGAAAAACTGTTTTTT
v_gene: TRBV5-1
d_gene: NA
abundance: NA
j_gene: TRBJ1-4

CDR3aa: CASKGQANTEAFF
CDR3nt: TGCGCCAGCAAGGGACAGGCAAACACTGAAGCTTTCTTT
v_gene: TRBV23-1
d_gene: TRBD1
abundance: NA
j_gene: TRBJ1-1

CDR3aa: CASSIAQAGATEAFF
CDR3nt: TGTGCCAGTAGTATAGCCCAGGCTGGGGCCACTGAAGCTTTCTTT
v_gene: TRBV19
d_gene: NA
abundance: NA
j_gene: TRBJ1-1

CDR3aa: CASRIQGWSNQPQHF
CDR3nt: TGTGCCAGCAGAATACAGGGGTGGAGCAATCAGCCCCAGCATTTT
v_gene: TRBV27
d_gene: TRBD1
abundance: NA
j_gene: TRBJ1-5

CDR3aa: CAAPPRGPGSPLHF
CDR3nt: TGTGCCGCACCGCCCAGGGGCCCGGGTTCACCCCTCCACTTT
v_gene: TRBV30
d_gene: NA
abundance: NA
j_gene: TRBJ1-6

CDR3aa: CASIHSGSRVNTEAFF
CDR3nt: TGTGCCAGCATTCACTCCGGGAGCAGGGTGAACACTGAAGCTTTCTTT
v_gene: TRBV6-5
d_gene: NA
abundance: NA
j_gene: TRBJ1-1

CDR3aa: CASSPTPSGVQYF
CDR3nt: TGTGCCAGCAGCCCTACCCCCTCCGGGGTGCAGTATTTT
v_gene: TRBV27
d_gene: NA
abundance: NA
j_gene: TRBJ2-3

CDR3aa: CASSPRQGAYNSPLHF
CDR3nt: TGTGCCAGCAGCCCTCGACAGGGGGCTTATAATTCACCCCTCCACTTT
v_gene: TRBV5-4
d_gene: TRBD1
abundance: few
j_gene: TRBJ1-6

CDR3aa: CASSQVPQSGYTF
CDR3nt: TGTGCCAGCAGCCAAGTACCCCAGTCTGGCTACACCTTC
v_gene: TRBV14
d_gene: NA
abundance: few
j_gene: TRBJ1-2

CDR3aa: CASSYGNRTGEVTGELFF
CDR3nt: TGTGCCAGCAGTTACGGGAATAGGACAGGGGAGGTCACCGGGGAGCTGTTTTTT
v_gene: TRBV6-7
d_gene: TRBD1
abundance: NA
j_gene: TRBJ2-2

CDR3aa: CASSSRSVYEQYF
CDR3nt: TGTGCCAGCAGCTCCCGGTCTGTTTACGAGCAGTACTTC
v_gene: TRBV13
d_gene: NA
abundance: NA
j_gene: TRBJ2-7

CDR3aa: CASRKRDSYNEQFF
CDR3nt: TGTGCCAGTAGGAAGCGGGACTCCTACAATGAGCAGTTCTTC
v_gene: TRBV19
d_gene: TRBD2
abundance: NA
j_gene: TRBJ2-1

CDR3aa: CASSEEMTGFFAFF
CDR3nt: TGTGCCAGCAGTGAAGAGATGACAGGGTTCTTTGCTTTCTTT
v_gene: TRBV2
d_gene: TRBD1
abundance: once
j_gene: TRBJ1-1

CDR3aa: CASSPQIVAGELFF
CDR3nt: TGTGCCAGTAGCCCCCAAATAGTAGCGGGGGAGCTGTTTTTT
v_gene: TRBV19
d_gene: NA
abundance: NA
j_gene: TRBJ2-2